Sequencing of this T cell receptor beta chain was carried out in a study of T cells in Graves' hyperthyroidism and ophthalmopathy. The study's findings and limits: It was a median approximately 7.1 months before onset that the model predicted ophthalmopathy. Blood held most thyroid clonotypes expanded above 0.001 frequency.

CDR3 size: 15 residues. The germline V gene encodes CDR1 SGHTA and CDR2 FQGNSA. V trimming: 5 bases; J trimming: 6 bases; junction bases outside the gene matches: 5. As to this clonotype: Its antigen is unknown.

Amplification yielded TCR beta CDR3 regions, with RNA transcripts as the source. The HTBI primer set drove a first-round RT-PCR of the TCR CDR3. Using its own MiXCR run on the multiplex PCR reads, TCRdb lists one record per CDR3 protein. The repertoire holds roughly 200,000 distinct CDR3 sequences, with roughly 18% as singletons. The TCR comes from a man aged 40-55 years with Graves' hyperthyroidism. The chain employs TRBV7-2 and TRBJ1-6; TRBD1 matches 9 bases. What was sequenced was blood. The CDR3 DNA is TGTGCCAGCAGCCGCAGGGGACAGGGTAATTCACCCCTCCACTTT. Its translation is CASSRRGQGNSPLHF.